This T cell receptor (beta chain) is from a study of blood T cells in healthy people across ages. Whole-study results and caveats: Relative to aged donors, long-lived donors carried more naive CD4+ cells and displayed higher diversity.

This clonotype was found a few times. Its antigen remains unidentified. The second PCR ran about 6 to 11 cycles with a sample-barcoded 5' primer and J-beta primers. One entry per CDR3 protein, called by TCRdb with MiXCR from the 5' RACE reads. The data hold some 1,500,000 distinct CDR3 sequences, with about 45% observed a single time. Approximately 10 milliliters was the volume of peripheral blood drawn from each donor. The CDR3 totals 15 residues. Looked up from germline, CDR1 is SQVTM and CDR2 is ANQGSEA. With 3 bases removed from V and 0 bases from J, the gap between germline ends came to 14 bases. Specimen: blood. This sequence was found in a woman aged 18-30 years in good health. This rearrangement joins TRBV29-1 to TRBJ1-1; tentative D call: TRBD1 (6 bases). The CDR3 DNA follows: TGCAGCGTTGAGCAACAGGGAGCAGTGAACACTGAAGCTTTCTTT. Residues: CSVEQQGAVNTEAFF.